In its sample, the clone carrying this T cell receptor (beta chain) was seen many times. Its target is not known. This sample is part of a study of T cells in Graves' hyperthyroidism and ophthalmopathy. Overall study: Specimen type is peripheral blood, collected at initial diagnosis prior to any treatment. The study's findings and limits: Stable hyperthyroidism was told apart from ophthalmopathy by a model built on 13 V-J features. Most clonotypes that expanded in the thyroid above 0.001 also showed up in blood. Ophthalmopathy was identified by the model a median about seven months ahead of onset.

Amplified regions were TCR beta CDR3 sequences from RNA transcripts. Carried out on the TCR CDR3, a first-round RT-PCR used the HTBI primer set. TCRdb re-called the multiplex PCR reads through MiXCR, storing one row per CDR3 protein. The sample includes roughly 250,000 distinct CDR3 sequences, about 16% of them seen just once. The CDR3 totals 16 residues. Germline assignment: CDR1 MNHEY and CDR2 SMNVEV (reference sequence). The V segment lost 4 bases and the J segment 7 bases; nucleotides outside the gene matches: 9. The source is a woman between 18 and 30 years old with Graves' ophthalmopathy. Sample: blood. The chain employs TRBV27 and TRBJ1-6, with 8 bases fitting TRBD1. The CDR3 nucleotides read TGTGCCAGCAGTTCCGGGACAGGAGTAGGAAATTCACCCCTCCACTTT. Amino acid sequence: CASSSGTGVGNSPLHF.